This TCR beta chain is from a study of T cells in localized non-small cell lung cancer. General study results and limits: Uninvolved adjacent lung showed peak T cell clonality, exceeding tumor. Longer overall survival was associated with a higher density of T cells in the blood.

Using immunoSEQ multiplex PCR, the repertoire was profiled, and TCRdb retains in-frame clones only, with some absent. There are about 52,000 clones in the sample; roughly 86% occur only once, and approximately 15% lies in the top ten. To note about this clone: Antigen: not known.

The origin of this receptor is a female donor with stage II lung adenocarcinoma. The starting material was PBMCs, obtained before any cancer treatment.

DNA of the CDR3: TGCGCCAGCACCCAGACTGAGAACACTGAAGCTTTCTTT. Its protein is CASTQTENTEAFF. The rearrangement uses TRBV5-1 and TRBJ1-1, with D uncertain. CDR1 SGHRS and CDR2 YFSETQ come from the germline V gene. The CDR3 contains 13 residues. V lost 6 bases and J lost 1, with 10 bases in between.